This TCR beta chain derives from a study of T cells expressing NK-cell markers. Whole-study results and caveats: These same clonotypes (in several donors) also led the CD3+CD56-NKG2C+ fraction.

About this clonotype itself: The antigen is undetermined.

CDR3 size: 15 residues. Germline loops: CDR1 LNHNV, CDR2 YYDKDF (reference sequence). The authors made TCR beta cDNA libraries by 5'RACE template switching. This switching added a universal primer site and UMIs. Each CDR3 protein gets one entry in TCRdb, which reprocessed the 5' RACE reads and gives no DNA. This table lists approximately 550,000 distinct CDR3 sequences. The sequencing input was blood T cells: a sorted CD56 or NKG2C T cell subset, CD4+ or CD8+ T cells, or bulk PBMC T cells (not recorded which). V usage is TRBV15 and J usage is TRBJ1-3. The TCR sequence derives from a man younger than 35 in good health. CDR3 sequence reads: CATRGKSLSGNTIYF.